One sample yielded the 2 T cell receptor beta chains listed below, sequenced in a study of neurological immune-mediated disorders. TCRdb called the 5' RACE reads again in MiXCR, with one record for every CDR3 protein. The repertoire holds around 68,000 distinct CDR3 sequences, around 4% seen once, with around 2.7% in the top ten. The specimen sequenced was PBMCs. The origin of the receptors is a man in his fifties or sixties with multiple sclerosis.

This clonotype showed up many times. This chain uses TRBV12-3 or TRBV12-4 with TRBJ2-1; D gene unclear. Trimming took off 1 base at V and 3 bases at J, with 4 bases between the two ends. This CDR3 has 13 residues. The CDR3 region is CASSLGNYNEQFF. The CDR3 DNA reads TGTGCCAGCAGTTTAGGCAACTACAATGAGCAGTTCTTC.

The table lists this clonotype with many counts. The rearrangement joins TRBV5-1 to TRBJ1-1, with D maybe TRBD1 (6 bases). V was clipped by 4 bases and J by 4 bases, with 23 bases between them. Germline V gives CDR1 SGHRS, CDR2 YFSETQ. This CDR3 has 17 residues. Written as DNA, the CDR3 is TGCGCCAGCAGCGTTGGTCTAATCAGGGGAGGTAGCACTGAAGCTTTCTTT. It yields the protein CASSVGLIRGGSTEAFF.